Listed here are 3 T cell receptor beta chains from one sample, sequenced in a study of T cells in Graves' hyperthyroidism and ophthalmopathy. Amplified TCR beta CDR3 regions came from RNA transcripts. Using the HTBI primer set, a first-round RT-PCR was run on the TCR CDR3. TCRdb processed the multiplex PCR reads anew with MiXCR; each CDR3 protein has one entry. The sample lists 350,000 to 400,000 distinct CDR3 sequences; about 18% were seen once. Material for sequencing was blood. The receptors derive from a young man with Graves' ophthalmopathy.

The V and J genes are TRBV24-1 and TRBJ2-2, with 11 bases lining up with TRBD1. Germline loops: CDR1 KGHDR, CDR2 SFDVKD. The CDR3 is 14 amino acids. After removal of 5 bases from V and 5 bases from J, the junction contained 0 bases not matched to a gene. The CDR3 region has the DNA TGTGCCACCAGTGGGGACAGGGGGACCGGGGAGCTGTTTTTT. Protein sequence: CATSGDRGTGELFF.

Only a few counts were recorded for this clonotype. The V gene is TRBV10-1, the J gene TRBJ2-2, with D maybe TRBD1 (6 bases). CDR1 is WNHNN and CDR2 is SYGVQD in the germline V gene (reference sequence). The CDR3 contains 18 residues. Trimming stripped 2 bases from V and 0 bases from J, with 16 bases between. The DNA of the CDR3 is TGCGCCAGCAGTGAGGTCAGGGGTTTCGTTTCGAACACCGGGGAGCTGTTTTTT. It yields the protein CASSEVRGFVSNTGELFF.

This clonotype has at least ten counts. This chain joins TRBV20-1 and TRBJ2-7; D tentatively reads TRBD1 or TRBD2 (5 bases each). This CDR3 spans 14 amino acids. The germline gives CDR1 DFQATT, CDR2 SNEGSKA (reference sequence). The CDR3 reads CSPYLGPESYEQYF. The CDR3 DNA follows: TGCAGCCCCTACCTGGGACCGGAATCTTACGAGCAGTACTTC.